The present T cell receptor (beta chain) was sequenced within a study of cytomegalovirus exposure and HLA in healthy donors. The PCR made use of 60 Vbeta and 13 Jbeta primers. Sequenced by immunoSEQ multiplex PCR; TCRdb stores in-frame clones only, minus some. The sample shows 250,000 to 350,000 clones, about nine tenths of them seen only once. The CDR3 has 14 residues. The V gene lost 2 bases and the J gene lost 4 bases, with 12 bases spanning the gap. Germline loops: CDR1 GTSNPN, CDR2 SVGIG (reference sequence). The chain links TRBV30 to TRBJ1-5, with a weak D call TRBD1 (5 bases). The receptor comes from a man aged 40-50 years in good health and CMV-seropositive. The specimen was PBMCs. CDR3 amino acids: CAWSKGAANQPQHF. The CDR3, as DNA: TGTGCCTGGAGTAAAGGGGCGGCAAATCAGCCCCAGCATTTT.